One T cell receptor (beta chain) is described in this entry. It has no known antigen specificity. No base quality values were provided; no much bigger clone lies one nucleotide off. The germline V gene (reference sequence) yields LNHNV for CDR1 and YYDKDF for CDR2. Trimming at the junction amounts to 3 bases on V and 11 bases on J, and the germline ends lie 22 bases apart. Spanning cysteine to phenylalanine, the CDR3 consists of 15 amino acids. Only the CDR3 region is kept as DNA, spanning 45 bases read in frame from base 1. All of the isolated RNA was reverse transcribed with the High Capacity cDNA Reverse Transcription Kit, so expressed TCRB transcripts were sequenced. Naive, central memory and regulatory T cell samples underwent deep immunoSEQ sequencing, averaging roughly 3.4 million total reads per sample. After sorted cells were lysed in RLT buffer, RNA was extracted with DNase-treated RNeasy Micro or Mini kits, with the choice depending on cell number. To prevent cross-contamination, every cell subset was processed on its own, while patient and healthy donor samples were processed together. TCRB sequences were amplified from cDNA with the immunoSEQ multiplex PCR, producing 87-bp fragments spanning the CDR3 region. The amplicons were sequenced using the Illumina HiSeq platform. The original methods were these. PCR bias was corrected computationally using synthetic template baselines, and reads within Hamming distance 2 were collapsed, with unmergeable singletons discarded. Reads were aligned to IMGT to assign V, D and J genes, CDR3 length, and insertions or deletions at six rearrangement sites. Within each subset, clonotype counts were normalized to sorted cell number, after which true diversity and Gini coefficients were computed with the tcR R package. The overlap coefficient, calculated on TCRB nucleotide sequences, was used to measure repertoire sharing. As a proxy for the pre-selection repertoire, out-of-frame TCRB sequences from naive cells were analyzed. TCRdb mirrors the immuneACCESS table, restricted to in-frame sequences. Some clones are absent from its copies; in checked studies, under half trace to an unresolved V gene, and the reason for the others is unknown. V and J calls and clone size are as listed in that table; D and trimming were resolved from the DNA. Present in this sample are some 350,000 clones, approximately 12% of which were seen just once. The top ten constitute about 0.016% of the sample.

The source of the sample is a study of beta chain features in type 1 diabetes (dated by TCRdb to the late 2010s). The study in broad terms: Patients and healthy donors did not differ in mean age, gender distribution, total cell number or subset yield. A total of 107,917,701 sorted cells were examined across all samples, and RNA yield correlated strongly with the number of cells per subset. Regulatory and stem cell-like memory subsets were obtained from only 8 patients and roughly 8 healthy donors, while naive and central memory subsets were obtained from all 28 donors. The study compared TCRB repertoires of sorted circulating CD4+ T cell subsets between recently diagnosed type 1 diabetes patients and matched healthy donors. Overall results and qualifications from the work: Because cDNA rather than genomic DNA was sequenced, highly expressing activated cells could have been over-represented, although no difference in activation and CD3 levels was found between groups. Type 1 diabetes patients showed a moderate but significant shortening of TCRB CDR3 length in all four CD4+ subsets. Patients with type 1 diabetes made fewer insertions and deleted more nucleotides at VDJ recombination sites, implying thymic rearrangement abnormalities. Because small numbers of individuals were included in the HLA sub-analyses, any influence of HLA type on TCRB rearrangement was left unresolved. PCR might favor shorter templates, but patient and control samples were amplified and corrected together, so any skew would affect both groups equally. Naive, central memory and regulatory TCRB repertoires appeared to be more alike among patients than among healthy donors.

From each donor, a single peripheral blood sample of around 120 mL on average was drawn into heparinised tubes. Naive, central memory, regulatory and stem cell-like memory CD4+ T cells were sorted on a BD FACSAria II using a panel including CD45RO, CCR7, CD25, CD127, CD95 and CD27. Every sorted population had a purity above 95%. PBMCs were isolated immediately by Lymphoprep density gradient centrifugation and stained directly without culture. So that batch effects would be minimized, each experiment stained and sorted samples in pairs, pairing one healthy donor with one patient. The chain employs TRBV15 and TRBJ1-1, and perhaps TRBD1 as D gene, on 6 matching bases. The sample consisted of naive CD4+ T cells from blood. The cell subset or site label, as the study defines it: true naive CD4+ T cells. This receptor was taken from a woman aged 18-29 years with type 1 diabetes. This receptor has the CDR3 CATSRTTGSPNGAFF. The nucleotides read TGTGCCACCAGCAGGACCACAGGGTCTCCAAATGGGGCTTTCTTT.